The 11 T cell receptor beta chains presented below share a single source sample, sequenced in a study of T cells in Graves' hyperthyroidism and ophthalmopathy. TCR beta CDR3 sequences were amplified from RNA transcripts. HTBI primers were the set used in a first-round RT-PCR of the TCR CDR3. From the multiplex PCR reads, TCRdb called clonotypes with MiXCR, one entry per CDR3 protein. The data show about 700,000 distinct CDR3 sequences, 14% seen once. Sequences were obtained from blood. The receptors derive from a young woman with Graves' hyperthyroidism.

This clonotype was observed a handful of times. This chain links TRBV20-1 with TRBJ2-3, with D possibly matching TRBD2 (6 bases). The V gene's germline CDR1 is DFQATT and CDR2 SNEGSKA (reference sequence). There are 15 residues in the CDR3. Trimming stripped 4 bases from V and 3 bases from J, with 17 bases between. The CDR3 sequence is CSAIDWRGGTDTQYF. The CDR3 DNA sequence: TGCAGTGCTATAGATTGGAGGGGTGGGACAGATACGCAGTATTTT.

The chain uses TRBV6-2 or TRBV6-3 and TRBJ2-1; tentatively, D is TRBD2 (5 bases). The CDR3 totals 10 residues. Deletions cut 4 bases from V and 14 bases from J, with 9 bases between. CDR1 MNHEY and CDR2 SVGEGT come from the germline V gene. Here the CDR3 reads CASSSLEKFF. The DNA of the CDR3 is TGTGCCAGCAGTTCACTAGAGAAGTTCTTC.

This sequence joins TRBV6-5 and TRBJ1-3; D unresolved. Germline V CDR1 and CDR2: MNHEY, SVGAGI. Trimming cost V 0 bases and J 4 bases, with 10 bases left between them. CDR3 size: 15 residues. The CDR3 spells CASSYSAPLGNTIYF. DNA for the CDR3: TGTGCCAGCAGTTACTCGGCACCTTTAGGAAACACCATATATTTT.

V gene TRBV9 combines with J gene TRBJ1-1; D may be TRBD1 (5 bases). Trimming cost V 0 bases and J 0 bases, with 15 bases left between them. Germline loops: CDR1 SGDLS, CDR2 YYNGEE. This CDR3 spans 17 amino acids. The CDR3 nucleotides read TGTGCCAGCAGCGTAGGACGGGGGGGGGTCATGAACACTGAAGCTTTCTTT. It yields the protein CASSVGRGGVMNTEAFF.

This clonotype has at least ten counts. The chain carries TRBV7-2 and TRBJ2-1, with 11 bases fitting TRBD2. Germline loops: CDR1 SGHTA, CDR2 FQGNSA. This CDR3 comprises 15 residues. Trimming cost V 1 base and J 5 bases; bases outside gene matches: 1. CDR3 nucleotides: TGTGCCAGCAGCTTAGGACTAGCGGGGAACAATGAGCAGTTCTTC. Its translation: CASSLGLAGNNEQFF.

The chain has TRBV12-3 or TRBV12-4 and TRBJ2-5, with TRBD1 matching 11 bases. J was trimmed by 0 bases and V by 2 bases; bases with no gene match: 2. CDR3 length equals 16 residues. The CDR3 nucleotides read TGTGCCAGCAGTTTACGGGACAGGGGGTACCAAGAGACCCAGTACTTC. This translates into CASSLRDRGYQETQYF.

In this sample, this clonotype turned up a few times. This sequence joins TRBV6-2 or TRBV6-3 and TRBJ2-7; 8 bases match TRBD2. The CDR3 is made up of 16 amino acids. V trimming: 1 base; J trimming: 2 bases; junction bases outside the gene matches: 7. Germline CDR1 MNHEY, CDR2 SVGEGT. CDR3 coding DNA: TGTGCCAGCAGTTACTTGCCGATAGCGGGGACCTACGAGCAGTACTTC. It encodes CASSYLPIAGTYEQYF.

V usage is TRBV20-1 and J usage is TRBJ2-3; 16 positions agree with TRBD2. The CDR3 totals 20 residues. Germline lookup yields CDR1 DFQATT and CDR2 SNEGSKA (reference sequence). Unmatched junction bases numbered 13, after V lost 1 base and J lost 3 bases. Written as DNA, the CDR3 is TGCAGTGCTAGAGGCTGGACCGGGACTAGCGGGAGGGCCTATACAGATACGCAGTATTTT. Protein sequence: CSARGWTGTSGRAYTDTQYF.

In its sample, this clonotype was seen a few times. V and J are TRBV7-9 and TRBJ2-5; maybe TRBD2 (5 bases). The germline V gene has CDR1 SEHNR and CDR2 FQNEAQ (reference sequence). This CDR3 is 13 amino acids long. V lost 3 bases and J lost 4, with 9 bases in between. DNA for the CDR3: TGTGCCAGCAGCTTCGAGGGCCCAGAGACCCAGTACTTC. It specifies CASSFEGPETQYF.

This chain uses TRBV5-4 with TRBJ2-5; TRBD2 matches 10 bases. V shed 7 bases and J 7 bases; nucleotides not matched to a gene: 7. Germline lookup yields CDR1 SGHNT and CDR2 YYREEE (reference sequence). The CDR3 is 13 residues long. CDR3 sequence reads: CASFASGGGTQYF. The CDR3 region has the DNA TGTGCCAGCTTTGCTAGCGGGGGCGGGACCCAGTACTTC.

This clonotype was recorded many times. CDR3 amino acids: CASSWGTVNTEAFF. In DNA form, the CDR3 reads TGTGCCAGCAGTTGGGGGACAGTGAACACTGAAGCTTTCTTT. The rearrangement uses TRBV6-1 and TRBJ1-1; 7 bases fit TRBD1. The trim removed 5 bases at V and 0 bases at J, leaving 3 bases unmatched. Per germline, CDR1 MNHNS and CDR2 SASEGT. The CDR3 totals 14 residues.